The clone carrying this T cell receptor beta chain has a handful of counts. Sequencing used immunoSEQ multiplex PCR; TCRdb keeps in-frame clones, though not all of them. The sample records approximately 81,000 clones, about 81% being singletons. This record comes from a study of technical replicates of blood from a few donors. The sample consisted of PBMCs. The source is a human donor in good health. Some clones in this sample may be carry-over from other donors' samples.

In nucleotides, the CDR3 is TGTGCCAGCAGCTCCTCGGGTGTAGGGGATCAGCCCCAGCATTTT. It codes for CASSSSGVGDQPQHF. The V call is TRBV6-5, the J call TRBJ1-5, with TRBD1 as a possible D gene (5 bases). Germline V gives CDR1 MNHEY, CDR2 SVGAGI. The CDR3 is 15 residues long. V shed 6 bases and J shed 5 bases, with 17 bases lying between them.